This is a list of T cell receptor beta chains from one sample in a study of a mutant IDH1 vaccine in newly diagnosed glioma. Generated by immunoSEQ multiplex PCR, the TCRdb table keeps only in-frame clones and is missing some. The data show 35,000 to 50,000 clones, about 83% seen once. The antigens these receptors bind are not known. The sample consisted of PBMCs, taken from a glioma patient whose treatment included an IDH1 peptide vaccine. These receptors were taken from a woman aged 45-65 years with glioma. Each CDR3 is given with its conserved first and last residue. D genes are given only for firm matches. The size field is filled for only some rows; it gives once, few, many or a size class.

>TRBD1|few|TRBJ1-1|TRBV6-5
CASSYGTGLNTEAFF
TGTGCCAGCAGTTACGGGACAGGGTTGAACACTGAAGCTTTCTTT
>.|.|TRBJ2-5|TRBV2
CASRRRAGKETQYF
TGTGCCAGCAGGAGACGGGCAGGGAAAGAGACCCAGTACTTC
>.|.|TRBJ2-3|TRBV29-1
CSVLLATDTQYF
TGCAGCGTTTTGTTAGCAACAGATACGCAGTATTTT
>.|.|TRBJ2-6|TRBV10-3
CAIRREQGRHPGANVLTF
TGTGCCATCAGGAGGGAACAAGGACGGCACCCTGGGGCCAACGTCCTGACTTTC
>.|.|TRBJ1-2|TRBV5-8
CASSLGLFYGYTF
TGTGCCAGCAGCTTAGGTTTGTTCTATGGCTACACCTTC
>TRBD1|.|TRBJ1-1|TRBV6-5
CASSLTGATEAFF
TGTGCCAGCAGTCTCACAGGGGCCACTGAAGCTTTCTTT
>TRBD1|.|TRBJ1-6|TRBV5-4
CAIAGDRGDRNSPLHF
TGTGCCATAGCGGGGGACAGGGGGGATAGGAATTCACCCCTCCACTTT
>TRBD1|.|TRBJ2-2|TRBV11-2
CASSPNRGGGGELFF
TGTGCCAGCAGCCCGAATAGAGGGGGCGGCGGGGAGCTGTTTTTT
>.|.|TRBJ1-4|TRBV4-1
CASSLPPGVEIEKLFF
TGCGCCAGCAGCCTGCCCCCCGGCGTGGAGATTGAAAAACTGTTTTTT
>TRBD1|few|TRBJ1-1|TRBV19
CASSIDWTGDTEAFF
TGTGCCAGTAGTATAGATTGGACAGGGGACACTGAAGCTTTCTTT
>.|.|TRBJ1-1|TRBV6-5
CASSYSWAAMNTEAFF
TGTGCCAGCAGTTACTCGTGGGCAGCGATGAACACTGAAGCTTTCTTT
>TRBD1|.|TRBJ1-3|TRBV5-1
CASSLQTGIKNTIYF
TGCGCCAGCAGCCTGCAGACAGGGATAAAAAACACCATATATTTT
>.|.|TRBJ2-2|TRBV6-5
CASSSPYRNTGELFF
TGTGCCAGCAGTTCCCCCTACAGGAACACCGGGGAGCTGTTTTTT
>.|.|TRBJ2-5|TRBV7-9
CASSPQTAPRETQYF
TGTGCCAGCAGCCCCCAGACAGCACCGAGGGAGACCCAGTACTTC
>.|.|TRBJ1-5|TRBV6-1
CASSEAGFPNQPQHF
TGTGCCAGCAGTGAAGCAGGGTTCCCCAATCAGCCCCAGCATTTT
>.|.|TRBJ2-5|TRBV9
CASSPLGTYRETQYF
TGTGCCAGCAGCCCTCTGGGGACATACAGAGAGACCCAGTACTTC
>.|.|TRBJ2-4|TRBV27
CASSSGTLEKNIQYF
TGTGCCAGCAGTTCCGGTACACTCGAGAAAAACATTCAGTACTTC
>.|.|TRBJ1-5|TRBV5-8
CASSLERNGQPQHF
TGTGCCAGCAGCTTGGAACGGAATGGGCAGCCCCAGCATTTT
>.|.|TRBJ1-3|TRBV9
CASSVGAGELSGNTIYF
TGTGCCAGCAGCGTAGGAGCAGGTGAACTCTCTGGAAACACCATATATTTT
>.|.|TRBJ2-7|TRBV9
CASSGPGPSYEQYF
TGTGCCAGCAGCGGACCGGGGCCGTCCTACGAGCAGTACTTC
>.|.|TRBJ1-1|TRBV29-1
CSVEWGGNTEAFF
TGCAGCGTTGAGTGGGGGGGAAACACTGAAGCTTTCTTT
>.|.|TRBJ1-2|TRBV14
CASSQGFKWGYTF
TGTGCCAGCAGCCAAGGGTTTAAGTGGGGCTACACCTTC
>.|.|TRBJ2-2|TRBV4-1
CASSQEGQTNTGELFF
TGCGCCAGCAGCCAAGAAGGGCAGACGAACACCGGGGAGCTGTTTTTT